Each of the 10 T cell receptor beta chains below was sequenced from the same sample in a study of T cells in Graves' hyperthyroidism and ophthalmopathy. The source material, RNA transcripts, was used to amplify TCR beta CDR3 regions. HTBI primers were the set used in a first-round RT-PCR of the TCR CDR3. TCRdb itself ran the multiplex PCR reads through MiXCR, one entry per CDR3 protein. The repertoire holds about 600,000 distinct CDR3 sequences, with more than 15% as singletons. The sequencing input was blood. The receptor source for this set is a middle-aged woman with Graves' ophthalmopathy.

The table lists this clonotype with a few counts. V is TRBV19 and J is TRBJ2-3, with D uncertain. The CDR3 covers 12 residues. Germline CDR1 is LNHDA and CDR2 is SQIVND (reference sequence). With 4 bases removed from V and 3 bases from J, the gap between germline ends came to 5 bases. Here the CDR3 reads CASSRKTDTQYF. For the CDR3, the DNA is TGTGCCAGTAGTAGGAAGACAGATACGCAGTATTTT.

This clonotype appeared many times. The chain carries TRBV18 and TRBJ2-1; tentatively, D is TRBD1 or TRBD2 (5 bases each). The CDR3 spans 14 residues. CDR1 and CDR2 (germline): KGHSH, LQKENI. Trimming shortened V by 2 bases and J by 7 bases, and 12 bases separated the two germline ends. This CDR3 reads CASSPGGGGNEQFF. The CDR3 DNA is TGTGCCAGCTCACCAGGCGGTGGGGGAAATGAGCAGTTCTTC.

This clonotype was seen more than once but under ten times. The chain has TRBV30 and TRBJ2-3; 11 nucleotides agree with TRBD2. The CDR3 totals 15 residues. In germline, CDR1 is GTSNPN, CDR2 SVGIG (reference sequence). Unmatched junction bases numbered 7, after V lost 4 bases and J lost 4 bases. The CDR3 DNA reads TGTGCCTGGACCCCTTTAGCGGGGGGGCCAGATACGCAGTATTTT. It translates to CAWTPLAGGPDTQYF.

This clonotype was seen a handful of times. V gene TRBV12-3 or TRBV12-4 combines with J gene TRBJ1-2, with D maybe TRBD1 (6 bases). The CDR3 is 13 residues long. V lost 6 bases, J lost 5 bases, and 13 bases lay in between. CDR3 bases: TGTGCCAGCAGCGACAGGAGAGGGTATGGCTACACCTTC. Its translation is CASSDRRGYGYTF.

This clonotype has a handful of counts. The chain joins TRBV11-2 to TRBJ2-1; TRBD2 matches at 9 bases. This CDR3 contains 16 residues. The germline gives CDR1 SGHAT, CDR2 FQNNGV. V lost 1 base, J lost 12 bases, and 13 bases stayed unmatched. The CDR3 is CASSLGGGTAGGPQFF. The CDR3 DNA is TGTGCCAGCAGCTTAGGGGGGGGGACAGCGGGAGGTCCGCAGTTCTTC. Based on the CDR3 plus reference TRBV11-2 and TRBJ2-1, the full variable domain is EAGVAQSPRYKIIEKRQSVAFWCNPISGHATLYWYQQILGQGPKLLIQFQNNGVVDDSQLPKDRFSAERLKGVDSTLKIQPAKLEDSAVYLCASSLGGGTAGGPQFFGPGTRLTVL.

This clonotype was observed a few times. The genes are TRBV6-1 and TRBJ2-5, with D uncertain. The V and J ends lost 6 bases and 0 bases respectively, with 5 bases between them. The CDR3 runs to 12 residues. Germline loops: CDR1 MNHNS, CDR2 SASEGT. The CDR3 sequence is CASRNDQETQYF. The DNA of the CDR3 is TGTGCCAGCAGAAACGACCAAGAGACCCAGTACTTC.

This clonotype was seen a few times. The DNA for the CDR3 is TGTGCCACCGGCCAGGGGACAGAGACCCAGTACTTC. Translated, it gives CATGQGTETQYF. V usage is TRBV12-3 or TRBV12-4 and J usage is TRBJ2-5, with D possibly TRBD1 on 6 matching bases. Trimming removed 10 bases from V and 4 bases from J, with 13 bases in between. This CDR3 region has 12 residues.

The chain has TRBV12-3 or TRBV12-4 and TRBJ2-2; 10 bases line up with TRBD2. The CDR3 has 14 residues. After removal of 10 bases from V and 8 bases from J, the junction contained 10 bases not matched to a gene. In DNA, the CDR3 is TGTGCCATCGCCGCGAGCGGGGGGGCGGGGGAGCTGTTTTTT. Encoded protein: CAIAASGGAGELFF.

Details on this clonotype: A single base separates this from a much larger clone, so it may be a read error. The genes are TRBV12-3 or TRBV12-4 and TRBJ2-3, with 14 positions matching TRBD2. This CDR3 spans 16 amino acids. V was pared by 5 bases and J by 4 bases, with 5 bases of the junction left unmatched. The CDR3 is CASSGLAGGLADTQYF. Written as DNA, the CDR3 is TGTGCCAGCAGTGGACTAGCGGGAGGCCTCGCAGATACGCAGTATTTT.

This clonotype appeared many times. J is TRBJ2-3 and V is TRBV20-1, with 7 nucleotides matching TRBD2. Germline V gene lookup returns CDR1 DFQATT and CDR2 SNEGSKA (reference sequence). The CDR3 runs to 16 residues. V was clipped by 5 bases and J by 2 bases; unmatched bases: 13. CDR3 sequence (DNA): TGCAGTGCTGTTTTTACGGGGGGACCATACACAGATACGCAGTATTTT. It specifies CSAVFTGGPYTDTQYF.